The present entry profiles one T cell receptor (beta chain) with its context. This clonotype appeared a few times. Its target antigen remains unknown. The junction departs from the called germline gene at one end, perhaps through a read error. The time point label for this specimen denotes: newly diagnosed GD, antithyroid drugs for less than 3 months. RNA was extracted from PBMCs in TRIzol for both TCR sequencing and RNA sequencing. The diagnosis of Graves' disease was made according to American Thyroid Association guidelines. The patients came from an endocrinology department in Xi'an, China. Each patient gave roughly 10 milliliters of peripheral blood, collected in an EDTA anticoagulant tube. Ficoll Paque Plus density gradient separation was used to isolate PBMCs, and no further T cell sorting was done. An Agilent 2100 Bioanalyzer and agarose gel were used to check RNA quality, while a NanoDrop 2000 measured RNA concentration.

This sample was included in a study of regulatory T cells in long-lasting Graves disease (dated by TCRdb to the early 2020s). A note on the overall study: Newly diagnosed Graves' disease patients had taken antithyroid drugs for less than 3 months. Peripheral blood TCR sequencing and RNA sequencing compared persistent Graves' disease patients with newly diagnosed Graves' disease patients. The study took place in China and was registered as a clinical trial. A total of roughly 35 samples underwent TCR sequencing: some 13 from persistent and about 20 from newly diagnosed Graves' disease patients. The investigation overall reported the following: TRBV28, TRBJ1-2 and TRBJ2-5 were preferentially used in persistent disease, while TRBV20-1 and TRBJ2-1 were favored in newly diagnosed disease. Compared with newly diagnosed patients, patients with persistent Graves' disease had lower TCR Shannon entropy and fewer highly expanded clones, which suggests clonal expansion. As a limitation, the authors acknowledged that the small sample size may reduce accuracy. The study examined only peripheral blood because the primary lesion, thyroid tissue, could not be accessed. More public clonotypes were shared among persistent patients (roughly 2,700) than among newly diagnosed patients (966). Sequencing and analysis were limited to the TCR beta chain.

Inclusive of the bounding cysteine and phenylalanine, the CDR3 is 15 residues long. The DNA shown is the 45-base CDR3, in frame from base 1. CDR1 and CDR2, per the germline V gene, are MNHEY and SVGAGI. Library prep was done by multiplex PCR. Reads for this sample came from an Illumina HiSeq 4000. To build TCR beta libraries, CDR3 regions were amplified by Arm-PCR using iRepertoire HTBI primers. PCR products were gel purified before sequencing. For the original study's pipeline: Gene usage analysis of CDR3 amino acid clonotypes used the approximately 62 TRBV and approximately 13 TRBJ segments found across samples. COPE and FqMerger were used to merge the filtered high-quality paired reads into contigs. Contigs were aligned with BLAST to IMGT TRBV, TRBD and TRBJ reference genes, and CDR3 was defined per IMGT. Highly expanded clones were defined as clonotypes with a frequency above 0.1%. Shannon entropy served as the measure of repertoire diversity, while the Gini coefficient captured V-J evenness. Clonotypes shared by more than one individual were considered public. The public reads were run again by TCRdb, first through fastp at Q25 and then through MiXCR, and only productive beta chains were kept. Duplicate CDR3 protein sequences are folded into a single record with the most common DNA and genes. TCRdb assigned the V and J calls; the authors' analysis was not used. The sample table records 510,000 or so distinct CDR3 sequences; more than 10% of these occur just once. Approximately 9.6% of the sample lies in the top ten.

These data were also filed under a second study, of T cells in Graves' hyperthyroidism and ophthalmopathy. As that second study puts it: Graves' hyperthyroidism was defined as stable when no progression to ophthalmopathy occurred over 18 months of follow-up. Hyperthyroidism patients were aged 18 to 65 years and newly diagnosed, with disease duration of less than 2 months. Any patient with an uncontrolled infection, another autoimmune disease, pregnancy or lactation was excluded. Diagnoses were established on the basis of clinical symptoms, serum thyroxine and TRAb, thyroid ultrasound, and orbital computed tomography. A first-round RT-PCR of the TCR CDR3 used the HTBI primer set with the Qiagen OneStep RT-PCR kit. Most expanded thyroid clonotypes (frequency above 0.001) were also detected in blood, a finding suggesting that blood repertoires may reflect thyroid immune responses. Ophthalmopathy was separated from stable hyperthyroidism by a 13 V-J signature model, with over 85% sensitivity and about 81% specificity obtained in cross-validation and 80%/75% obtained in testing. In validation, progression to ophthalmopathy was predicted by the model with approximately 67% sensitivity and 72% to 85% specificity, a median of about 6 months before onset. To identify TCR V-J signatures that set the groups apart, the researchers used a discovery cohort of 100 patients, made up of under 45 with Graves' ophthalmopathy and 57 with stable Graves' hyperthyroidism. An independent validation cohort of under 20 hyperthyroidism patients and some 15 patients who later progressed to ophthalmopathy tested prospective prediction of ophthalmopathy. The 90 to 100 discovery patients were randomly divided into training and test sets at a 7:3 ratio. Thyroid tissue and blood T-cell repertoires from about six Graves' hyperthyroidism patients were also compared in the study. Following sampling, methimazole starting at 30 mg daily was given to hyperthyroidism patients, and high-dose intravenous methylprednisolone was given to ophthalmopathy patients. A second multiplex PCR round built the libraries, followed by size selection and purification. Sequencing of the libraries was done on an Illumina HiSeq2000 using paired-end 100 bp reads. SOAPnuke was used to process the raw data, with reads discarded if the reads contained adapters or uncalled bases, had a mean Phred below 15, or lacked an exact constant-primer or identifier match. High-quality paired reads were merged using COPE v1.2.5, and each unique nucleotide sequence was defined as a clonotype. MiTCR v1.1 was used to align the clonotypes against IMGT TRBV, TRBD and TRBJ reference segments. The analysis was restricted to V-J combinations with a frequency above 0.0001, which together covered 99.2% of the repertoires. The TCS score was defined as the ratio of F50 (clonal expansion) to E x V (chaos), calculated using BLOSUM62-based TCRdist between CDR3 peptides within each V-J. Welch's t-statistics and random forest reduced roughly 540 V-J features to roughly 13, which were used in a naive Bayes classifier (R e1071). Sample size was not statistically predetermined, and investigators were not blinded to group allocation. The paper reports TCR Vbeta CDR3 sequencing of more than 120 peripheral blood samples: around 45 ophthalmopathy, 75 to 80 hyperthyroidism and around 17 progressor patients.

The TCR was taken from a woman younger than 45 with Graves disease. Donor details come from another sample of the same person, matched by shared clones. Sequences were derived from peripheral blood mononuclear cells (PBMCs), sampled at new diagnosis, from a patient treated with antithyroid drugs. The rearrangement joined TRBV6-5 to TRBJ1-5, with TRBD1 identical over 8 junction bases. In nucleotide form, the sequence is TGTGCCAGCACTTACGGACAGGGTAACGTTGAGCCCCAGCATTTT. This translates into CASTYGQGNVEPQHF.